A selection of T cell receptor beta chains follows, all from one sample in a study of cytomegalovirus exposure and HLA in healthy donors. Measured with immunoSEQ multiplex PCR; TCRdb has only the in-frame clones, and not every one. The sample comprises 60,000 or so clones, over 90% of which are singletons, and 2% to 2.5% rests with the top ten. The sequenced sample consisted of PBMCs. The receptors were sampled from a man aged 18 to 30 in good health and CMV-seronegative. CDR3s include the opening cysteine and the closing phenylalanine or tryptophan. Each record gives: D gene, V gene, J gene, CDR3 protein, CDR3 DNA. The D gene is left open where the match is weak.

>.|TRBV5-5|TRBJ1-5
CASSFRDSNQPQHF
TGTGCCAGCAGCTTCCGCGATAGCAATCAGCCCCAGCATTTT
>.|TRBV14|TRBJ2-7
CASSQDTHEQYF
TGTGCCAGCAGCCAAGATACTCACGAGCAGTACTTC
>.|TRBV7-8|TRBJ2-1
CASSRRDSERFF
TGTGCCAGCAGCCGCAGGGACTCGGAAAGGTTCTTC
>TRBD2|TRBV18|TRBJ2-7
CASSPRTSGDTYEQYF
TGTGCCAGCTCACCACGGACTAGCGGGGATACCTACGAGCAGTACTTC
>.|TRBV25-1|TRBJ2-7
CASSERAGRYEQYF
TGTGCCAGCAGTGAGCGGGCAGGACGGTACGAGCAGTACTTC
>TRBD2|TRBV6-1|TRBJ2-5
CASSGPGGLPGEQYF
TGTGCCAGCAGTGGTCCGGGGGGACTACCGGGAGAGCAGTACTTC
>.|TRBV18|TRBJ2-1
CASSPAVQQQNEQFF
TGTGCCAGCTCCCCGGCCGTCCAACAGCAGAATGAGCAGTTCTTC
>.|TRBV11-2|TRBJ2-7
CASRVSWTEVSYEQYF
TGTGCCAGCAGAGTTTCCTGGACAGAAGTTTCCTACGAGCAGTACTTC
>TRBD2|TRBV7-9|TRBJ2-3
CASSTSGRVDTQYF
TGTGCCAGCAGCACTAGCGGGAGAGTAGATACGCAGTATTTT
>TRBD2|TRBV4-1|TRBJ2-7
CASSPESGSYEQYF
TGCGCCAGCAGCCCCGAAAGCGGGAGCTACGAGCAGTACTTC
>TRBD2|TRBV5-4|TRBJ2-7
CALRTSADTYEQYF
TGTGCCCTAAGAACTAGCGCCGACACCTACGAGCAGTACTTC
>TRBD1|TRBV4-3|TRBJ1-4
CASSQVQGAGEKLFF
TGCGCCAGCAGCCAAGTTCAGGGGGCAGGGGAAAAACTGTTTTTT
>.|TRBV19|TRBJ1-5
CASSIFGQPQHF
TGTGCCAGTAGTATTTTCGGTCAGCCCCAGCATTTT
>.|TRBV7-2|TRBJ1-5
CASSLVKARGQPQHF
TGTGCCAGCAGCTTAGTTAAGGCCAGGGGACAGCCCCAGCATTTT
>.|TRBV5-1|TRBJ2-4
CASSSLEGRDIQYF
TGCGCCAGCAGCTCCCTGGAGGGACGGGACATTCAGTACTTC